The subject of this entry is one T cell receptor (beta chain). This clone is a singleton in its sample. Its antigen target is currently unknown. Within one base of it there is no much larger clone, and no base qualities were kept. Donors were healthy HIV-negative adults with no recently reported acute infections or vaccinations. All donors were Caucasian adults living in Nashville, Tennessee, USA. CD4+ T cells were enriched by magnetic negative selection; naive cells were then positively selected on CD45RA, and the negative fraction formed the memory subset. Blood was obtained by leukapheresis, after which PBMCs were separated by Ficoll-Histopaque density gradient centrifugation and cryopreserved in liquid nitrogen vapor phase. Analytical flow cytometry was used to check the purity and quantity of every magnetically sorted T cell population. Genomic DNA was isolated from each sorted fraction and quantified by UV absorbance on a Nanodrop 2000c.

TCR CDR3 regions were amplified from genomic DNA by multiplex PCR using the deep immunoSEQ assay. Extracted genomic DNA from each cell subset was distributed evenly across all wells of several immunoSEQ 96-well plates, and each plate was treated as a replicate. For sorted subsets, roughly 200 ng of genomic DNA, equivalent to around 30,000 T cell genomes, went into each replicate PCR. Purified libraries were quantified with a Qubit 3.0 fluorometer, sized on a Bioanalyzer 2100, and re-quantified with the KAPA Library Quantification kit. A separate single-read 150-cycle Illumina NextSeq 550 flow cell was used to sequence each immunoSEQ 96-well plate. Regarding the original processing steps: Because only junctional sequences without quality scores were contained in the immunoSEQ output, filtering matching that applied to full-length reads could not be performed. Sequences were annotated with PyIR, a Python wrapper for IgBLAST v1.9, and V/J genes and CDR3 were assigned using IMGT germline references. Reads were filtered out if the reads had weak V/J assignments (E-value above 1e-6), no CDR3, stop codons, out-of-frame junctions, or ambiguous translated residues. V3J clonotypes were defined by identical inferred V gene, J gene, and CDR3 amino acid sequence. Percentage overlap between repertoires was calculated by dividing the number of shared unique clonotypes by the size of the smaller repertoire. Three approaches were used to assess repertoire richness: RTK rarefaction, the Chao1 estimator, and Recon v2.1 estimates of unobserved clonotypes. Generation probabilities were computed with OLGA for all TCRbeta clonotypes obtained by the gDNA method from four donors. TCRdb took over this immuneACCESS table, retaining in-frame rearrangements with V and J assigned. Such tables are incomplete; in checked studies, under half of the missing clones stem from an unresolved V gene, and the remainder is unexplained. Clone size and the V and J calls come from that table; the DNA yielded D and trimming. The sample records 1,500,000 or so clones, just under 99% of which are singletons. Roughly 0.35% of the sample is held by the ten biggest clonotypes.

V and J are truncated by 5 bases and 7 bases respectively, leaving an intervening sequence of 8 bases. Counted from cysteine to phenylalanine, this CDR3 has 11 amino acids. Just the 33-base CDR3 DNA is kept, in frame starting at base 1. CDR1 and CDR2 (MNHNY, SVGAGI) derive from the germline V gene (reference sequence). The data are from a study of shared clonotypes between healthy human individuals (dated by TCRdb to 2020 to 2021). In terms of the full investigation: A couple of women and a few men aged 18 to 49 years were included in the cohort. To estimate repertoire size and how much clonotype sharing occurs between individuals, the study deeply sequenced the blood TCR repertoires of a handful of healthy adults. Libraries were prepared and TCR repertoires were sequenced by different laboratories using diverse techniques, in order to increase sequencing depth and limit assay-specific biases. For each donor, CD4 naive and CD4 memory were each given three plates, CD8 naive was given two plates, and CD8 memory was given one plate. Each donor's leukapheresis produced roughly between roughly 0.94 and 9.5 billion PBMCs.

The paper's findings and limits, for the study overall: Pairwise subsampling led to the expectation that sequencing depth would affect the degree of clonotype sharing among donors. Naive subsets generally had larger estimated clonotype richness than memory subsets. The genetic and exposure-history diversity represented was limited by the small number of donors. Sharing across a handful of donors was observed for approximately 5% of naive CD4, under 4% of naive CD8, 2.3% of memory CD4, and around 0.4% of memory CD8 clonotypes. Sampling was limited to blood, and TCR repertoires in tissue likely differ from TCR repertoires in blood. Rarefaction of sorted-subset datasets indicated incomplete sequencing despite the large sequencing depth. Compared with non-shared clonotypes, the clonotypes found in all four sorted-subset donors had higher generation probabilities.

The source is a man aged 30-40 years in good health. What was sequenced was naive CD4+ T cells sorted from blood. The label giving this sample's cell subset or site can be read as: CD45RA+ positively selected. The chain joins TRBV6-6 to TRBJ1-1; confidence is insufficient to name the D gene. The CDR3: CASSQDREAFF. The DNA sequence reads TGTGCCAGCAGTCAAGACCGTGAAGCTTTCTTT.